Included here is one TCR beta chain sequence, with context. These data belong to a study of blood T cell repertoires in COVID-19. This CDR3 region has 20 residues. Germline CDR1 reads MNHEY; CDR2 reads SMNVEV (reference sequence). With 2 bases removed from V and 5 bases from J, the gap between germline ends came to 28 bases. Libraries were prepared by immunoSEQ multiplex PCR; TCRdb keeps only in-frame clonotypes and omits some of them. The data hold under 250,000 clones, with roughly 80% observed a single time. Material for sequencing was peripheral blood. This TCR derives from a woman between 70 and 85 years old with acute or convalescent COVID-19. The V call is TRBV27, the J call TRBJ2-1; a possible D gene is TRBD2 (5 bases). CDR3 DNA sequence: TGTGCCAGCAGTTTACGTGGATCCGGGGAAAGACTTTACTTCCACAATGAGCAGTTCTTC. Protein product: CASSLRGSGERLYFHNEQFF.